This T cell receptor (beta chain) was recorded in a study of T cells in Graves' hyperthyroidism and ophthalmopathy. This CDR3 has 13 residues. V lost 1 base, J lost 13 bases, and 16 bases lay in between. The germline V gene has CDR1 MGHRA and CDR2 YSYEKL. Amplification yielded TCR beta CDR3 regions, with RNA transcripts as the source. The HTBI primer set was used in a first-round RT-PCR of the TCR CDR3. In TCRdb, the multiplex PCR reads were re-called with MiXCR into one record per CDR3 protein. The sample has approximately 510,000 distinct CDR3 sequences; roughly 20% are singletons. The sequenced material came from blood. This clonotype was sampled from a man aged 18 to 35 with Graves' hyperthyroidism. The V gene is TRBV4-1, the J gene TRBJ1-2; D not resolved. This chain's CDR3 is CASSQGQPARITF. The CDR3 DNA follows: TGCGCCAGCAGCCAAGGGCAGCCTGCGAGGATCACCTTC.